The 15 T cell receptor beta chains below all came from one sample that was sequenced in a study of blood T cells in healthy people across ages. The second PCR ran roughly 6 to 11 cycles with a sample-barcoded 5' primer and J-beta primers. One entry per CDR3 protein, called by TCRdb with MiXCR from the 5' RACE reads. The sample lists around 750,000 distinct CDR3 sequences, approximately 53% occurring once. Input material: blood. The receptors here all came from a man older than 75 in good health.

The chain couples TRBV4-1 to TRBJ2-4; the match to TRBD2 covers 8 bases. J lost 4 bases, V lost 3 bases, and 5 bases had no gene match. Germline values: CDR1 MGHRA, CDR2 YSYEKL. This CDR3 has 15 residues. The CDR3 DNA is TGCGCCAGCAGCCATCCGGGAGGGATTAAAAACATTCAGTACTTC. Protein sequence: CASSHPGGIKNIQYF.

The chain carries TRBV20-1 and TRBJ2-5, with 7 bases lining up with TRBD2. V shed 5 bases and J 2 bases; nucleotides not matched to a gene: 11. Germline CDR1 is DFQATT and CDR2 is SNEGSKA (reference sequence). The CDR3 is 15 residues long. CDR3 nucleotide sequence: TGCAGTGCTGCGGCGGGTAGCGGGCTGCAAGAGACCCAGTACTTC. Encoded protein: CSAAAGSGLQETQYF.

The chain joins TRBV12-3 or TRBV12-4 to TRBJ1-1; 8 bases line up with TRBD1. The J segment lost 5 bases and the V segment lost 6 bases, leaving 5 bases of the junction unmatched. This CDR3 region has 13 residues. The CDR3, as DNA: TGTGCCAGCAGCCAGGGGGCAGGAACTGAAGCTTTCTTT. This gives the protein CASSQGAGTEAFF.

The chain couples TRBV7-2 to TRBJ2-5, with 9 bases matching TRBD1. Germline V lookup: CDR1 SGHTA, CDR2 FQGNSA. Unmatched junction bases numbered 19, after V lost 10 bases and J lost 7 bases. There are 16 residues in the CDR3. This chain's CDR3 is CATSNRRQGVEVTQYF. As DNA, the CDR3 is TGTGCCACCTCCAACAGGAGACAGGGGGTCGAAGTGACCCAGTACTTC.

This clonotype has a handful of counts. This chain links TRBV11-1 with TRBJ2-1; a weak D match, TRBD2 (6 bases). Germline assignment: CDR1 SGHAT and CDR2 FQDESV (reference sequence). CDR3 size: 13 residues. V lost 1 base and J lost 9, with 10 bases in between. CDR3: CASSLGLASEQFF. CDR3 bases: TGTGCCAGCAGCTTAGGGCTAGCGTCTGAGCAGTTCTTC.

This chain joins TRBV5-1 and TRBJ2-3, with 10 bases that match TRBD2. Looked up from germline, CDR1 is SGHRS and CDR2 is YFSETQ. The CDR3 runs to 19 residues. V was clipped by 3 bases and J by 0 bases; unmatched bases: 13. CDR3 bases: TGCGCCAGCAGCTCGGACCAGCGACTAGCGGGTTTGAGCACAGATACGCAGTATTTT. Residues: CASSSDQRLAGLSTDTQYF.

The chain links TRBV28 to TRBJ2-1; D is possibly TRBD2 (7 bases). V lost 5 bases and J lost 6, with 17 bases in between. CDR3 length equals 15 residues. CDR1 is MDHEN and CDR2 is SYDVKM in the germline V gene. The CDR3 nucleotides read TGTGCCAGCAGTCTTCTGGGGGGGGGCGTCAATGAGCAGTTCTTC. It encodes CASSLLGGGVNEQFF.

CDR3: CASSYAARGTGVNYGYTF. CDR3 DNA: TGTGCCAGCAGTTACGCGGCCCGAGGCACGGGAGTTAACTATGGCTACACCTTC. This chain connects TRBV6-5 to TRBJ1-2; D is unresolved. This CDR3 region has 18 residues. Germline assignment: CDR1 MNHEY and CDR2 SVGAGI. With 2 bases removed from V and 1 base from J, the gap between germline ends came to 20 bases.

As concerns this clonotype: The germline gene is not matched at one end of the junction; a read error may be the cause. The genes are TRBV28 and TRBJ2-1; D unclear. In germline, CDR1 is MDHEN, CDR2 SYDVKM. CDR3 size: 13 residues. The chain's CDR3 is CACSFGRNNEQFF. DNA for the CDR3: TGTGCCTGCAGTTTCGGACGAAACAATGAGCAGTTCTTC.

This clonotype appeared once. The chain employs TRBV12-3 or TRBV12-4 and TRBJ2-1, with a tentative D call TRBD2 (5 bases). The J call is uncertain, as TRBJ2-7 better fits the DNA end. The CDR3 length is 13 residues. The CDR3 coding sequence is TGTGCCAGCGGAAAGAGAGGGCAGGATGAGCAGTACTTC. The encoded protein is CASGKRGQDEQYF.

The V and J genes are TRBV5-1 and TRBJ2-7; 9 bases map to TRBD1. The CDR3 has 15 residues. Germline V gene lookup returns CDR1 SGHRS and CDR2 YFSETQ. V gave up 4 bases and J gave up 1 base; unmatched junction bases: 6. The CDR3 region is CASSGTGGKSYEQYF. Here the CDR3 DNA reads TGCGCCAGCAGCGGTACAGGGGGCAAATCCTACGAGCAGTACTTC.

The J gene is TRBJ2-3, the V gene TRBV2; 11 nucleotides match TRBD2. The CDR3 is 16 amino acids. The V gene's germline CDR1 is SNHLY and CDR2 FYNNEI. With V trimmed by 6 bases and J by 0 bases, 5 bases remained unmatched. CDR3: CASRLGLAASTDTQYF. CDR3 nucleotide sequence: TGTGCCAGCAGGCTGGGACTAGCGGCCAGCACAGATACGCAGTATTTT.

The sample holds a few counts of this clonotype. CDR3 region: CASSQDGWNEQFF. CDR3 DNA: TGTGCCAGCAGCCAAGATGGGTGGAATGAGCAGTTCTTC. This sequence joins TRBV9 and TRBJ2-1; D call uncertain. Germline V gene sequence: CDR1 SGDLS, CDR2 YYNGEE. The V and J ends lost 4 bases and 7 bases respectively, with 12 bases between them. This CDR3 contains 13 residues.

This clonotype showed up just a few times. The CDR3 DNA reads TGTGCCAGCAGTCCCCGACAGCGAGGGGACATTCAGTACTTC. Residues: CASSPRQRGDIQYF. This chain joins TRBV27 and TRBJ2-4; D may match TRBD1 or TRBD2 (5 bases each). Germline loops: CDR1 MNHEY, CDR2 SMNVEV (reference sequence). The length of the CDR3 is 14 residues. V lost 5 bases and J 8 bases, leaving 16 bases between the germline ends.

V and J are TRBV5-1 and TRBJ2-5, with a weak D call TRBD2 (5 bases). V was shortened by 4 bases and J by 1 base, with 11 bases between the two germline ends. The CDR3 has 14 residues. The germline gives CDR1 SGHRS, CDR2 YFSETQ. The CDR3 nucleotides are TGCGCCAGCAGCCCCGCGGGCGGCCAAGAGACCCAGTACTTC. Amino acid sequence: CASSPAGGQETQYF.